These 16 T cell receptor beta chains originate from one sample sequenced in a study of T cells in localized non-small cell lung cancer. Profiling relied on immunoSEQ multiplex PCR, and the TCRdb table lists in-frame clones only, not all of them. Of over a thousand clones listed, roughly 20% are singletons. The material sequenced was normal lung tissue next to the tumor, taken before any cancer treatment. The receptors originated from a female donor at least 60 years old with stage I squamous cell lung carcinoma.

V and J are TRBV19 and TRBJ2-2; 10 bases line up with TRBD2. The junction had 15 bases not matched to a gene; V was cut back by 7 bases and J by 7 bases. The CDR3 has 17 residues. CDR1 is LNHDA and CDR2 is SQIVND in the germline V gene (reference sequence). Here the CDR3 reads CASTPKWASGRSGELFF. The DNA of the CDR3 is TGTGCCAGTACCCCTAAATGGGCTAGCGGGAGAAGCGGGGAGCTGTTTTTT.

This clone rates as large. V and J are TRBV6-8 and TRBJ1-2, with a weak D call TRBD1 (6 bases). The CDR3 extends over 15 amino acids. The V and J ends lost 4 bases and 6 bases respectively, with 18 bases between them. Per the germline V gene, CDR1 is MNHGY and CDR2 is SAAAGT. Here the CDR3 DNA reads TGTGCCAGCAGTTCGGACAGCGGTGCAGTAAATGGCTACACCTTC. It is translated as CASSSDSGAVNGYTF.

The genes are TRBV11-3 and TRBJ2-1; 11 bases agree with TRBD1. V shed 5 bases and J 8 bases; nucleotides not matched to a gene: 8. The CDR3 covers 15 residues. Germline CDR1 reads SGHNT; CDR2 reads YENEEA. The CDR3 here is CASSPKDRGQYEQFF. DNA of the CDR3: TGTGCCAGCAGCCCTAAGGACAGGGGGCAATATGAGCAGTTCTTC.

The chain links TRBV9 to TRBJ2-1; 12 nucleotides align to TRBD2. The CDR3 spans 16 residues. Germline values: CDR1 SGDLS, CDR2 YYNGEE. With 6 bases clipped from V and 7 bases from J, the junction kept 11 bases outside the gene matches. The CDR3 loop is CASTGTSGRTKNEQFF. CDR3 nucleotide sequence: TGTGCCAGCACCGGAACTAGCGGGAGGACTAAAAATGAGCAGTTCTTC.

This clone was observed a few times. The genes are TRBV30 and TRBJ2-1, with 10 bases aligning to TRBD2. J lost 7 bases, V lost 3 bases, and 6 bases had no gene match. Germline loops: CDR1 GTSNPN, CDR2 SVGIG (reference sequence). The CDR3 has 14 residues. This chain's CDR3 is CAWRGTSVVNEQFF. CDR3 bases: TGTGCCTGGAGAGGGACTAGCGTGGTGAATGAGCAGTTCTTC. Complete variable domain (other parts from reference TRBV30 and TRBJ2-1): SQTIHQWPATLVQPVGSPLSLECTVEGTSNPNLYWYRQAAGRGLQLLFYSVGIGQISSEVPQNLSASRPQDRQFILSSKKLLLSDSGFYLCAWRGTSVVNEQFFGPGTRLTVL.

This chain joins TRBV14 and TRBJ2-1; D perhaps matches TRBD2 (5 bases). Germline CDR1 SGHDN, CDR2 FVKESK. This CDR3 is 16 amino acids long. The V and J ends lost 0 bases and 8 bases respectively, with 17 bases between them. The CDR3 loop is CASSQDAASRAHEQFF. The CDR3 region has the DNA TGTGCCAGCAGCCAAGATGCGGCTAGCAGAGCCCATGAGCAGTTCTTC. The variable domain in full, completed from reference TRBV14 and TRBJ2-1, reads EAGVTQFPSHSVIEKGQTVTLRCDPISGHDNLYWYRRVMGKEIKFLLHFVKESKQDESGMPNNRFLAERTGGTYSTLKVQPAELEDSGVYFCASSQDAASRAHEQFFGPGTRLTVL.

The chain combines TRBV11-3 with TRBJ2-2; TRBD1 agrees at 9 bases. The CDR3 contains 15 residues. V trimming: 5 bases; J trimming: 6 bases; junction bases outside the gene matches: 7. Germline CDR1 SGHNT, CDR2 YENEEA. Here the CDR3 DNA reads TGTGCCAGCAGCCCCGGGACAGGGCTTTCCGGGGAGCTGTTTTTT. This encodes CASSPGTGLSGELFF.

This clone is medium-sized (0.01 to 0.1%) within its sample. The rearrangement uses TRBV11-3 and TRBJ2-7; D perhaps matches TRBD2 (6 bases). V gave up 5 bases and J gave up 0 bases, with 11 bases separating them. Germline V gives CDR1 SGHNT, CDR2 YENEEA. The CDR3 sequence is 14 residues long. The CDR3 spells CASSPRGSSYEQYF. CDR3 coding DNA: TGTGCCAGCAGCCCCCGGGGGAGCTCCTACGAGCAGTACTTC.

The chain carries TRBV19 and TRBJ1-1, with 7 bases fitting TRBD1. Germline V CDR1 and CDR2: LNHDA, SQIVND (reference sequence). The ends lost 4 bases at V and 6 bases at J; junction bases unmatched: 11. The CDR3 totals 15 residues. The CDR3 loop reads CASSKPGTADSEAFF. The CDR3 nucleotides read TGTGCCAGTAGTAAGCCCGGGACAGCTGACTCTGAAGCTTTCTTT.

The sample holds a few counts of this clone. CDR3 residues: CASSLSGAGDTIYF. DNA for the CDR3: TGTGCCAGCAGCTTAAGTGGGGCAGGAGACACCATATATTTT. The chain carries TRBV11-3 and TRBJ1-3; the D gene is possibly TRBD1 (5 bases). The CDR3 extends over 14 amino acids. The ends were cut back, 2 bases at V and 8 bases at J, with 13 bases in the middle. Germline CDR1 is SGHNT and CDR2 is YENEEA.

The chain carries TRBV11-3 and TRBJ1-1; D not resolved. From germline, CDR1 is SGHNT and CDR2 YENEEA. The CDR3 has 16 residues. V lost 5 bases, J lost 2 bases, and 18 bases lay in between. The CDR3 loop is CASSLKAPLTNTEAFF. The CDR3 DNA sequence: TGTGCCAGCAGCCTCAAGGCCCCGTTGACTAACACTGAAGCTTTCTTT.

The CDR3, as DNA: TGTGCCAGCAGTGAATGGGGACAGGGGGCTAACTATGGCTACACCTTC. This codes for CASSEWGQGANYGYTF. This sequence joins TRBV25-1 and TRBJ1-2; 11 bases fit TRBD1. Looked up from germline, CDR1 is MGHDK and CDR2 is SYGVNS. V gave up 1 base and J gave up 0 bases; unmatched junction bases: 1. The CDR3 sequence is 16 residues long.

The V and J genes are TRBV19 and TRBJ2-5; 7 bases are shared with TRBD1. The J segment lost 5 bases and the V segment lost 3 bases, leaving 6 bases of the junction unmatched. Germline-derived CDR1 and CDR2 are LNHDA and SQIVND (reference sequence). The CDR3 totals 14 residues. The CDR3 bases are TGTGCCAGTAGTATGAGGGGGCGCAGGGAGACCCAGTACTTC. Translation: CASSMRGRRETQYF.

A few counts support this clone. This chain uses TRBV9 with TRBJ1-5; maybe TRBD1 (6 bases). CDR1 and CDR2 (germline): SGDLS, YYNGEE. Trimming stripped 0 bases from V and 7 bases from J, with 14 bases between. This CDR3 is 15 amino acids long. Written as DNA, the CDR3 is TGTGCCAGCAGCGTAGATCCTACAGGGAAACAGCCCCAGCATTTT. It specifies CASSVDPTGKQPQHF. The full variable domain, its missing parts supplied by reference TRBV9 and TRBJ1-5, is DSGVTQTPKHLITATGQRVTLRCSPRSGDLSVYWYQQSLDQGLQFLIQYYNGEERAKGNILERFSAQQFPDLHSELNLSSLELGDSALYFCASSVDPTGKQPQHFGDGTRLSIL.

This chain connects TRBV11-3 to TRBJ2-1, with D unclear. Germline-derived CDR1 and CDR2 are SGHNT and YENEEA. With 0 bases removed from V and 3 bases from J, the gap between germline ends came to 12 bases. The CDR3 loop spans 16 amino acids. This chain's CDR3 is CASSLEGSSRYNEQFF. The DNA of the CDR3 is TGTGCCAGCAGCTTAGAGGGCAGTTCCCGCTACAATGAGCAGTTCTTC.

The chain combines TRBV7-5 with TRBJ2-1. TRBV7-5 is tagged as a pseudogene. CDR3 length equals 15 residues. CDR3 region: CASSSKRPSYNEQFF. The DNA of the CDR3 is TGTGCCAGCAGCTCAAAACGTCCCTCCTACAATGAGCAGTTCTTC.